The 32 T cell receptor beta chains below were found in one sample sequenced in a study of T cells in Graves' hyperthyroidism and ophthalmopathy. RNA transcripts served as the template for amplifying TCR beta CDR3 regions. HTBI primers were used for first-round RT-PCR of the TCR CDR3. One entry per CDR3 protein results from TCRdb running MiXCR on the multiplex PCR reads. The sample carries some 620,000 distinct CDR3 sequences, 15% to 20% recorded once. Specimen: blood. The receptor source for this set is a woman in her 30s with Graves' hyperthyroidism.

Ten or more counts support this clonotype. The gene calls are TRBV11-3 and TRBJ2-1, with D possibly being TRBD2 (6 bases). The CDR3 length is 14 residues. Between the trimmed V and J ends, which lost 8 bases and 8 bases, there was a span of 19 bases. Germline V gene lookup returns CDR1 SGHNT and CDR2 YENEEA. The CDR3 DNA reads TGTGCCAGCGCTCCATTTCGGAGGGTCGATGAGCAGTTCTTC. It codes for CASAPFRRVDEQFF.

This clonotype was found a few times. The J gene is TRBJ2-3, the V gene TRBV4-3; the match to TRBD2 covers 11 bases. The J segment lost 5 bases and the V segment lost 0 bases, leaving 7 bases of the junction unmatched. Per germline, CDR1 LGHNA and CDR2 YSLEER. This CDR3 is built from 17 residues. The CDR3 here is CASSQELVLAGVDTQYF. CDR3 coding DNA: TGCGCCAGCAGCCAAGAACTCGTACTAGCGGGAGTAGATACGCAGTATTTT.

Many counts were recorded for this clonotype. The chain has TRBV27 and TRBJ2-1; no firm D call. Trimming removed 1 base at V and 7 bases at J, with 8 bases between. The CDR3 sequence is 13 residues long. CDR1 and CDR2 from the germline V gene are MNHEY and SMNVEV (reference sequence). The CDR3: CASSLLISNEQFF. The CDR3 DNA is TGTGCCAGCAGTTTATTAATTAGTAATGAGCAGTTCTTC.

The CDR3 DNA sequence: TGTGCCAGCAGCGTAGCTAGCGGAGATACGCAGTATTTT. Amino acids: CASSVASGDTQYF. The chain combines TRBV9 with TRBJ2-3; the match to TRBD2 covers 7 bases. V trimming: 0 bases; J trimming: 5 bases; junction bases outside the gene matches: 0. The CDR3 sequence is 13 residues long. CDR1 is SGDLS, CDR2 YYNGEE, per germline.

This clonotype was observed many times. The genes are TRBV2 and TRBJ1-2; weak D call: TRBD1 (6 bases). Germline values: CDR1 SNHLY, CDR2 FYNNEI. The length of the CDR3 is 13 residues. V was pared by 4 bases and J by 8 bases, with 14 bases between. CDR3 in amino acids: CASSVRGQDGYTF. The CDR3, as DNA: TGTGCCAGCAGTGTACGGGGGCAAGACGGCTACACCTTC.

This clonotype was detected many times. The J gene is TRBJ1-6, the V gene TRBV7-8; 7 bases fit TRBD1. J lost 9 bases, V lost 2 bases, and 10 bases had no gene match. CDR1 is SGHVS, CDR2 FQNEAQ, per germline. CDR3 size: 16 residues. The CDR3 reads CASSLYPDRAGSPLHF. CDR3 nucleotide sequence: TGTGCCAGCAGCTTATATCCCGACAGGGCCGGTTCACCCCTCCACTTT.

This clonotype came up many times. V usage is TRBV6-1 and J usage is TRBJ2-4, with D tentatively TRBD2 (6 bases). Per germline, CDR1 MNHNS and CDR2 SASEGT. This CDR3 is built from 17 residues. Trimming took 4 bases from V and 7 from J, leaving 23 bases between them. CDR3 bases: TGTGCCAGCAGTGGCTTATTTTCTGGGCAGGGAGGTAACATTCAGTACTTC. Residues: CASSGLFSGQGGNIQYF.

The rearrangement joins TRBV7-9 to TRBJ2-2; possible D gene TRBD2, 6 bases. The V end was cut by 8 bases, the J end by 4 bases, with 8 bases between. The CDR3 sequence is 12 residues long. CDR1 and CDR2 (germline): SEHNR, FQNEAQ (reference sequence). The CDR3 DNA sequence: TGTGCCAGCGGGGGGAGCACCGGGGAGCTGTTTTTT. It translates to CASGGSTGELFF.

This clonotype was picked up many times. The V gene is TRBV2, the J gene TRBJ2-3; 11 nucleotides line up with TRBD2. The ends lost 6 bases at V and 1 base at J; junction bases unmatched: 9. The V gene's germline CDR1 is SNHLY and CDR2 FYNNEI. The CDR3 has 17 amino acids. The CDR3 region has the DNA TGTGCCAGCAGCGAGGGACTAGCGGAAGGGGGCACAGATACGCAGTATTTT. Translated, it gives CASSEGLAEGGTDTQYF.

This clonotype was recorded many times. The rearrangement links TRBV6-1 to TRBJ2-7; no definite D call. Germline V CDR1 and CDR2: MNHNS, SASEGT. The V and J ends lost 7 bases and 2 bases respectively, with 18 bases between them. CDR3 size: 15 residues. The CDR3: CASTDSHSDPYEQYF. DNA for the CDR3: TGTGCCAGCACCGATTCACACAGCGACCCCTACGAGCAGTACTTC.

This clonotype occurred many times. The chain joins TRBV12-3 or TRBV12-4 to TRBJ2-5, with 8 positions matching TRBD2. V shed 4 bases, J shed 2 bases, and the junction held 6 bases outside the gene matches. This CDR3 is 15 amino acids long. DNA of the CDR3: TGTGCCAGCAGTTCGGGGACTAGAAAACAAGAGACCCAGTACTTC. Amino acids: CASSSGTRKQETQYF.

DNA of the CDR3: TGCGCCAGCAGCCAAGATACGTTAGTGAATGAAAAACTGTTTTTT. Its translation is CASSQDTLVNEKLFF. The chain employs TRBV4-3 and TRBJ1-4; no definite D call. The ends were cut back, 0 bases at V and 5 bases at J, with 10 bases in the middle. The CDR3 spans 15 residues. Germline CDR1 LGHNA, CDR2 YSLEER.

This clonotype appeared a single time. A read error is possible here, since a much larger clone lies one base away. J is TRBJ2-2 and V is TRBV5-1; D tentatively fits TRBD1 or TRBD2 (5 bases each). The CDR3 contains 14 residues. CDR1 is SGHRS, CDR2 YFSETQ, per germline. CDR3 sequence: CASTGQVDTGELSF. For the CDR3, the DNA is TGCGCCAGCACCGGGCAGGTGGACACCGGGGAGCTGTCTTTT.

This clonotype came up many times. V and J are TRBV9 and TRBJ2-1, with unresolved D. Deletions cut 1 base from V and 5 bases from J, with 4 bases between. Germline values: CDR1 SGDLS, CDR2 YYNGEE. CDR3 length: 12 amino acids. The CDR3 reads CASSVSDNEQFF. DNA of the CDR3: TGTGCCAGCAGCGTAAGCGACAATGAGCAGTTCTTC. Full variable domain (missing parts from reference TRBV9 and TRBJ2-1): DSGVTQTPKHLITATGQRVTLRCSPRSGDLSVYWYQQSLDQGLQFLIQYYNGEERAKGNILERFSAQQFPDLHSELNLSSLELGDSALYFCASSVSDNEQFFGPGTRLTVL.

V and J are TRBV7-2 and TRBJ1-2; D gene uncertain. Germline V lookup: CDR1 SGHTA, CDR2 FQGNSA. The length of the CDR3 is 16 residues. Trimming took 4 bases from V and 4 from J, leaving 19 bases between them. The CDR3 DNA follows: TGTGCCAGCAGCTCTTCCTCTTCGTCCCCTCGCTATGGCTACACCTTC. Amino acids: CASSSSSSSPRYGYTF.

This clonotype was recorded many times. The chain joins TRBV18 to TRBJ1-1, with D possibly matching TRBD1 (6 bases). The V gene's germline CDR1 is KGHSH and CDR2 LQKENI. This CDR3 has 13 residues. Trimming left V 2 bases short and J 6 bases short, with 10 bases between. The CDR3 reads CASSPRQVPEAFF. The CDR3 region has the DNA TGTGCCAGCTCACCAAGACAGGTTCCTGAAGCTTTCTTT. Variable domain in full (rest from reference TRBV18 and TRBJ1-1): NAGVMQNPRHLVRRRGQEARLRCSPMKGHSHVYWYRQLPEEGLKFMVYLQKENIIDESGMPKERFSAEFPKEGPSILRIQQVVRGDSAAYFCASSPRQVPEAFFGQGTRLTVV.

The chain uses TRBV9 and TRBJ2-3, with TRBD2 identical over 9 bases. The CDR3 spans 15 residues. With V trimmed by 0 bases and J by 3 bases, 2 bases remained unmatched. Per the germline V gene, CDR1 is SGDLS and CDR2 is YYNGEE. CDR3 region: CASSVGLAETDTQYF. The CDR3 DNA is TGTGCCAGCAGCGTAGGACTAGCGGAGACAGATACGCAGTATTTT.

This clonotype was found many times. The gene calls are TRBV6-1 and TRBJ2-7; D may be TRBD1 (6 bases). The CDR3 is 14 residues long. CDR1 and CDR2 from the germline V gene are MNHNS and SASEGT. Trimming cost V 5 bases and J 4 bases, with 15 bases left between them. The CDR3 nucleotides read TGTGCCAGCAGTCGGTCCGGGACACAATACGAGCAGTACTTC. This encodes CASSRSGTQYEQYF.

This clonotype was seen at least ten times. The V gene is TRBV7-2, the J gene TRBJ2-5; tentative D call: TRBD1 (6 bases). V lost 2 bases and J 10 bases, leaving 14 bases between the germline ends. CDR3 size: 13 residues. Germline V gene lookup returns CDR1 SGHTA and CDR2 FQGNSA. Here the CDR3 reads CASSLYKGDNQYF. The CDR3, as DNA: TGTGCCAGCAGCTTATATAAGGGGGACAACCAGTACTTC.

The chain couples TRBV5-1 to TRBJ2-7; 13 positions agree with TRBD2. This CDR3 region has 16 residues. Germline CDR1 SGHRS, CDR2 YFSETQ. Trimming removed 2 bases from V and 6 bases from J; junction bases left unmatched: 8. The chain's CDR3 is CASSFLGLAGVAEQYF. In DNA form, the CDR3 reads TGCGCCAGCAGCTTCCTTGGACTAGCGGGAGTGGCCGAGCAGTACTTC. The full variable domain, in which reference TRBV5-1 and TRBJ2-7 provide the parts outside the CDR3, is KAGVTQTPRYLIKTRGQQVTLSCSPISGHRSVSWYQQTPGQGLQFLFEYFSETQRNKGNFPGRFSGRQFSNSRSEMNVSTLELGDSALYLCASSFLGLAGVAEQYFGPGTRLTVT.

In this sample, this clonotype turned up many times. CDR3 sequence reads: CATSRVRGSYEQYF. CDR3 in DNA: TGTGCCACCAGCAGGGTTAGGGGGTCCTACGAGCAGTACTTC. The chain joins TRBV15 to TRBJ2-7; D perhaps matches TRBD1 (6 bases). Trimming pared 3 bases from V and 1 base from J, leaving 10 bases between. Germline lookup yields CDR1 LNHNV and CDR2 YYDKDF (reference sequence). The CDR3 extends over 14 amino acids. Drawing the rest from reference TRBV15 and TRBJ2-7, the complete variable domain is DAMVIQNPRYQVTQFGKPVTLSCSQTLNHNVMYWYQQKSSQAPKLLFHYYDKDFNNEADTPDNFQSRRPNTSFCFLDIRSPGLGDTAMYLCATSRVRGSYEQYFGPGTRLTVT.

For this clonotype: This may be a read error, as it is one base from a much larger clone. The chain uses TRBV28 and TRBJ2-3; 8 bases agree with TRBD2. The CDR3 contains 15 residues. Germline V gene data show CDR1 as MDHEN and CDR2 as SYDVKM. The CDR3 bases are TGTGCCAGCACCCCGCGGGGGGCTGACACAGATACGCGGTATTTT. Encoded protein: CASTPRGADTDTRYF.

This clonotype was detected only a few times. V gene TRBV29-1 combines with J gene TRBJ2-5; 13 bases are shared with TRBD2. This CDR3 is built from 14 residues. V lost 7 bases, J lost 0 bases, and 2 bases stayed unmatched. In germline, CDR1 is SQVTM, CDR2 ANQGSEA. As DNA, the CDR3 is TGCAGCGCTGGGACTAGCGGGAACCAAGAGACCCAGTACTTC. Its translation is CSAGTSGNQETQYF.

Regarding this clonotype: A junction end diverges from the germline sequence, so it may reflect a read error. V usage is TRBV7-9 and J usage is TRBJ2-3; D is tentatively TRBD1 or TRBD2 (5 bases each). The CDR3 totals 14 residues. Germline-derived CDR1 and CDR2 are SEHNR and FQNEAQ (reference sequence). CDR3: CASSQMGVTGTQYF. The CDR3 nucleotides read TGTGCCAGCAGCCAAATGGGGGTCACAGGTACGCAGTATTTT.

This clonotype was counted only a few times. A read error may produce the germline difference seen at one junction end. The chain combines TRBV7-2 with TRBJ2-7; D gene ambiguous. The germline V gene encodes CDR1 SGHTA and CDR2 FQGNSA. The CDR3 loop spans 12 amino acids. CDR3 sequence reads: CASSLVTSEEYF. The CDR3 DNA follows: TGTGCCAGCAGCTTAGTTACCAGCGAGGAGTACTTC.

This clonotype was seen many times. The CDR3 region has the DNA TGCAGTGCTAGAGGGGCTAGCGGGTACAATGAGCAGTTCTTC. This codes for CSARGASGYNEQFF. The J gene is TRBJ2-1, the V gene TRBV20-1; 8 nucleotides agree with TRBD2. The ends lost 1 base at V and 4 bases at J; junction bases unmatched: 3. The CDR3 is 14 residues long. Germline V gene sequence: CDR1 DFQATT, CDR2 SNEGSKA (reference sequence).

The CDR3 DNA reads TGTGCCAGCAGTGAAAGTGGGGTAGGGACTGAAGCTTTCTTT. Translating it yields CASSESGVGTEAFF. The J gene is TRBJ1-1, the V gene TRBV6-1, with D hard to call. The CDR3 loop spans 14 amino acids. The V end was cut by 2 bases, the J end by 5 bases, with 12 bases between. Germline values: CDR1 MNHNS, CDR2 SASEGT.

V is TRBV12-3 or TRBV12-4 and J is TRBJ2-5; a possible D gene is TRBD2 (5 bases). The CDR3 consists of 14 residues. The ends were cut back, 7 bases at V and 1 base at J, with 13 bases in the middle. The CDR3 region has the DNA TGTGCCAGCACCCCACCGGGAACCCAAGAGACCCAGTACTTC. Amino acids: CASTPPGTQETQYF.

This clonotype has only a few counts. J is TRBJ2-1 and V is TRBV19; tentative D call: TRBD2 (6 bases). This CDR3 has 13 amino acids. V was shortened by 4 bases and J by 10 bases, with 14 bases between the two germline ends. CDR1 is LNHDA, CDR2 SQIVND, per germline (reference sequence). This CDR3 is CASSTGLPSEQFF. CDR3 DNA: TGTGCCAGTAGTACGGGACTTCCTTCGGAGCAGTTCTTC.

Many counts were recorded for this clonotype. The gene calls are TRBV11-2 and TRBJ1-2; weak D call: TRBD1 (5 bases). CDR3 length: 14 residues. Germline CDR1 reads SGHAT; CDR2 reads FQNNGV. V dropped 5 bases and J dropped 6 bases, with 16 bases sitting between them. The CDR3: CASSPRWGIDGYTF. As DNA, the CDR3 is TGTGCCAGCAGCCCTCGATGGGGGATCGATGGCTACACCTTC.

This clonotype was observed a handful of times. CDR3 in amino acids: CATLQGSGYEQYF. Here the CDR3 DNA reads TGTGCCACCTTACAGGGGAGTGGGTACGAGCAGTACTTC. The chain recombines TRBV19 with TRBJ2-7, with TRBD1 matching 7 bases. The CDR3 spans 13 residues. V gave up 10 bases and J gave up 4 bases; unmatched junction bases: 10. Germline V gives CDR1 LNHDA, CDR2 SQIVND (reference sequence).

This clonotype was counted a few times. V usage is TRBV30 and J usage is TRBJ1-3; D uncertain. With 3 bases removed from V and 0 bases from J, the gap between germline ends came to 6 bases. Per germline, CDR1 GTSNPN and CDR2 SVGIG (reference sequence). The CDR3 length is 13 residues. CDR3 sequence (DNA): TGTGCCTGGAGGGGGAGCTCTGGAAACACCATATATTTT. Its translation: CAWRGSSGNTIYF.